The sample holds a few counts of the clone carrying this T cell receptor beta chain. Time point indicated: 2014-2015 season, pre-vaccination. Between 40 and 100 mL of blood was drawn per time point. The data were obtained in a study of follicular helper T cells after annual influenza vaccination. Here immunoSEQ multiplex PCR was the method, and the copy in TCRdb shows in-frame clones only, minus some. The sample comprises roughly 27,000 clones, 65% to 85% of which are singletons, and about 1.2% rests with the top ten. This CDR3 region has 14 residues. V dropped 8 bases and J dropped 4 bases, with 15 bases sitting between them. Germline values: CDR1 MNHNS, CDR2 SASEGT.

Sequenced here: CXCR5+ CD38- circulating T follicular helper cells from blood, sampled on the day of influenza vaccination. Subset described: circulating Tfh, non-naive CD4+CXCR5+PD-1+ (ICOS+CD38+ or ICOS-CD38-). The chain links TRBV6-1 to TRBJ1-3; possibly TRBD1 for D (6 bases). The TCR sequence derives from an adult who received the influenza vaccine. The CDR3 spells CASCYGGGGNTIYF. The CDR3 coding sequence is TGTGCCAGCTGCTATGGGGGCGGCGGAAACACCATATATTTT.